The rows below give T cell receptor beta chains drawn from one sample of a study of OX40 agonist ivuxolimab in advanced cancers. Only in-frame clones appear in the TCRdb table, and some are missing; sequencing was by immunoSEQ multiplex PCR. The repertoire consists of under 90,000 clones, with around 89% occurring once and the leading ten covering approximately 0.98%. The sequencing here drew on CD4+ or CD8+ T cells sorted from blood, taken in a trial of the OX40 agonist ivuxolimab. These receptors were collected from an adult with an advanced solid tumor such as melanoma, head and neck, liver or kidney cancer. Both conserved end residues are part of each CDR3. A D gene is named only where the DNA matches it firmly. For some rows the clone size is stated as once, few or many, or as a class when expanded; others skip it.

TRBJ2-1,TRBD2,TRBV5-1,16,once,TGCGCCAGCAGCTTCGGGTCTAGCGGGAATTGGAATGAGCAGTTCTTC,CASSFGSSGNWNEQFF
TRBJ2-7,-,TRBV7-2,14,-,TGTGCCAGCAGCCGACTTTCCGGGGCCTACGAGCAGTACTTC,CASSRLSGAYEQYF
TRBJ2-7,TRBD1,TRBV6-1,12,-,TGTGCCAGCGGTTGGACAGGGCTAGAGCAGTACTTC,CASGWTGLEQYF
TRBJ2-7,TRBD2,TRBV5-1,15,-,TGCGCCAGCAGCAGGACTAGCGGGTTCTCCTACGAGCAGTACTTC,CASSRTSGFSYEQYF
TRBJ2-7,-,TRBV7-6,13,-,TGTGCCAGCAGCTTGGCCACAGGGACCGAGCAGTACTTC,CASSLATGTEQYF
TRBJ1-2,-,TRBV6-1,10,-,TGTGCCAGCAATGGGGATGGCTACACCTTC,CASNGDGYTF
TRBJ1-1,-,TRBV7-2,15,few,TGTGCCAGCCGATCGTGGCAGTCGTTTAACACTGAAGCTTTCTTT,CASRSWQSFNTEAFF
TRBJ2-4,-,TRBV7-2,16,-,TGTGCCAGCAGCCATCCTTCGACAGAGAGTAAAAACATTCAGTACTTC,CASSHPSTESKNIQYF
TRBJ2-3,TRBD2,TRBV28,17,-,TGTGCCAGCAGTTTATGGGGCGGGAGTTCGGGCACAGATACGCAGTATTTT,CASSLWGGSSGTDTQYF
TRBJ2-3,-,TRBV6-5,15,-,TGTGCCAGCAGTTACGGACCTACTAGCACAGATACGCAGTATTTT,CASSYGPTSTDTQYF
TRBJ2-3,-,TRBV7-2,16,-,TGTGCCAGCAGTCCCGGAACTCGCCTGAGAGGAGATACGCAGTATTTT,CASSPGTRLRGDTQYF
TRBJ2-7,-,TRBV18,13,-,TGTGCCAGCTCACCAGGTCAGGACTACGAGCAGTACTTC,CASSPGQDYEQYF
TRBJ2-1,TRBD1,TRBV7-3,14,-,TGTGCCAGCAGCTTTAGACAGGGGGGTCATGAGCAGTTCTTC,CASSFRQGGHEQFF
TRBJ1-5,-,TRBV7-9,16,-,TGTGCCAGCAGCCGCGGGGCACAGGGCAGGGATCAGCCCCAGCATTTT,CASSRGAQGRDQPQHF
TRBJ2-1,TRBD2,TRBV28,16,-,TGTGCCAGCAGTCTTCTGGGACTAGCGGGAGGATTTGAGCAGTTCTTC,CASSLLGLAGGFEQFF
TRBJ2-1,-,TRBV19,12,-,TGTGCCAGTAGTATTGGGGGTGATGAGCAGTTCTTC,CASSIGGDEQFF
TRBJ1-3,-,TRBV5-5,16,-,TGTGCCAGCAGCTTGGGGCCAGTTTCCTCTGGAAACACCATATATTTT,CASSLGPVSSGNTIYF
TRBJ1-4,-,TRBV5-4,15,-,TGTGCCAGCAGCGCCCCCGGGACAAGAAATGAAAAACTGTTTTTT,CASSAPGTRNEKLFF
TRBJ2-3,TRBD2,TRBV6-5,15,-,TGTGCCAGCAGCCCAGCGGGGGCCTTCACAGATACGCAGTATTTT,CASSPAGAFTDTQYF
TRBJ2-3,TRBD2,TRBV13,14,-,TGTGCCAGCAGCGAGACAGCGGGAGAAGATACGCAGTATTTT,CASSETAGEDTQYF
TRBJ2-7,TRBD2,TRBV28,19,-,TGTGCCAGCAGCCAAATCACTAGCGGGGGAAGTCAGAGCTCCTACGAGCAGTACTTC,CASSQITSGGSQSSYEQYF
TRBJ2-2,TRBD2,TRBV2,16,-,TGTGCCAGCAGTGATAGTCGCGGGAGGCGCACCGGGGAGCTGTTTTTT,CASSDSRGRRTGELFF
TRBJ2-2,TRBD1,TRBV11-2,17,-,TGTGCCAGCAGCTCCGGGGGACAGGGCGGAGACACCGGGGAGCTGTTTTTT,CASSSGGQGGDTGELFF
TRBJ2-3,TRBD2,TRBV5-1,16,-,TGCGCCAGCAACCGTTTGACTAGCGGGAGCACAGATACGCAGTATTTT,CASNRLTSGSTDTQYF
TRBJ2-2,-,TRBV5-4,13,-,TGTGCCAGCCAAAGGGGGTCGGGCGGGGAGCTGTTTTTT,CASQRGSGGELFF
TRBJ2-1,TRBD2,TRBV14,17,-,TGTGCCAGCAGCCAAGATCTCGGGCTAGCGGGATCTCGTGAGCAGTTCTTC,CASSQDLGLAGSREQFF
TRBJ2-6,TRBD2,TRBV5-4,13,-,TGTGCTGGGAGGGTCTCTGGGGCCAACGTCCTGACTTTC,CAGRVSGANVLTF
TRBJ2-7,-,TRBV5-6,11,-,TGTGCCAGCAGCCTAGATTACGAGCAGTACTTC,CASSLDYEQYF
TRBJ1-5,-,TRBV30,15,-,TGTGCCTGGAGTGTACGAGAGGAGCGCAATCAGCCCCAGCATTTT,CAWSVREERNQPQHF
TRBJ2-7,-,TRBV5-1,15,-,TGCGCCAGCAGCTTGGGGCAGGGTTTCACCTACGAGCAGTACTTC,CASSLGQGFTYEQYF
TRBJ2-3,TRBD1,TRBV18,17,once,TGTGCCAGCTCCCTTAGTCGGACAGGTGCTAGCACAGATACGCAGTATTTT,CASSLSRTGASTDTQYF
TRBJ2-2,-,TRBV5-4,17,-,TGTGCCAGCAGCTTAATTCAAGGGAGAGGCAACACCGGGGAGCTGTTTTTT,CASSLIQGRGNTGELFF
TRBJ2-7,-,TRBV5-1,16,-,TGCGCCAGCAGGGTCTCGGTAGCAGTTTATGACTACGAGCAGTACTTC,CASRVSVAVYDYEQYF
TRBJ2-3,-,TRBV18,12,few,TGTGCCAGCTCACCTAGCACAGATACGCAGTATTTT,CASSPSTDTQYF
TRBJ1-5,TRBD1,TRBV28,14,few,TGTGCCAGCAGAAGGACAGGTAGCAATCAGCCCCAGCATTTT,CASRRTGSNQPQHF
TRBJ2-7,TRBD2,TRBV5-1,14,-,TGCGCCAGCACCATAGCGGGAGGAGTTAGTGAGCAGTACTTC,CASTIAGGVSEQYF
TRBJ1-5,-,TRBV28,15,once,TGTGCCAGCAGGTTTCTTCGGGGTAGCAATCAGCCCCAGCATTTT,CASRFLRGSNQPQHF
TRBJ1-6,-,TRBV18,13,-,TGTGCCAGCCTACCAGATTTGAATTCACCCCTCCACTTT,CASLPDLNSPLHF
TRBJ1-6,-,TRBV28,12,-,TGTGCCAGCAGTTTTGAGGATTCACCCCTCCACTTT,CASSFEDSPLHF
TRBJ2-7,-,TRBV14,13,-,TGTGCCAGCAGCCAAGACTTCTCCTACGAGCAGTACTTC,CASSQDFSYEQYF
TRBJ2-1,TRBD1,TRBV11-2,19,-,TGTGCCAGCAGCACACGGACAGGTTTCGGGGTTTCCGCCTACAATGAGCAGTTCTTC,CASSTRTGFGVSAYNEQFF
TRBJ1-4,-,TRBV10-3,13,once,TGTGCCATCTCAAAAGACAGGCCGAGGAAACTGTTTTTT,CAISKDRPRKLFF
TRBJ2-2,-,TRBV6-6,16,-,TGTGCCAGCAGTTACTCCGTGCCGGGGCCGGACGGGGAGCTGTTTTTT,CASSYSVPGPDGELFF
TRBJ2-7,TRBD2,TRBV28,22,-,TGTGCCAGCAGTTTTAATCGACGGTCTAGGACTAGCGGGAGTTTGAGCTCCTACGAGCAGTACTTC,CASSFNRRSRTSGSLSSYEQYF
TRBJ2-2,TRBD2,TRBV7-9,17,-,TGTGCCAGCAGCCAAGACGGACTAGCGGGAGTCACCGGGGAGCTGTTTTTT,CASSQDGLAGVTGELFF
TRBJ1-2,-,TRBV4-2,15,-,TGTGCCAGCAGCCAAGATTACAGGGTGCACTATGGCTACACCTTC,CASSQDYRVHYGYTF
TRBJ2-2,-,TRBV9,14,-,TGTGCCAGCAGCCCATTACGGAACACCGGGGAGCTGTTTTTT,CASSPLRNTGELFF
TRBJ2-5,-,TRBV28,14,-,TGTGCCAGCAGTTTGGCCGGGGTCAGGGAGACCCAGTACTTC,CASSLAGVRETQYF
TRBJ1-2,-,TRBV19,16,-,TGTGCCAGTAGTAAAGAAGCACAGGGTAGAGGCTATGGCTACACCTTC,CASSKEAQGRGYGYTF
TRBJ2-5,-,TRBV5-1,14,-,TGCGCCAGCAGCTCCGGACAGTTAGGGGAGACCCAGTACTTC,CASSSGQLGETQYF
TRBJ2-7,TRBD2,TRBV28,15,-,TGTGCCAGCACCCTTGGGGGGGTCCCTCGAGGCGAGCAGTACTTC,CASTLGGVPRGEQYF
TRBJ2-7,TRBD1,TRBV5-1,15,few,TGCGCCAGCAGCTTGGGGGGGACAGGTCTTCACGAGCAGTACTTC,CASSLGGTGLHEQYF
TRBJ2-1,-,TRBV5-6,11,-,TGTGCCAGCAGCTTGGCGGCTAGCCTGTTCTTC,CASSLAASLFF
TRBJ2-7,-,TRBV28,14,-,TGTGCCAGCAGTTTGATCCAGGGTAGACACGAGCAGTACTTC,CASSLIQGRHEQYF
TRBJ1-2,-,TRBV7-3,12,-,TGTGCCAGCAGCTCGGACGGCTATGGCTACACCTTC,CASSSDGYGYTF
TRBJ2-7,-,TRBV2,14,-,TGTGCCAGCAGTGAAAGCCGGGGGAGAGGGCTGCAGTACTTC,CASSESRGRGLQYF
TRBJ1-5,TRBD1,TRBV6-1,14,-,TGTGCCAGCAGTGGGGGGACAGGGCGGCAGCCCCAGCATTTT,CASSGGTGRQPQHF
TRBJ2-5,-,TRBV5-4,12,-,TGTGCCAGCAGCTTTCCTGGAGAGACCCAGTACTTC,CASSFPGETQYF
TRBJ2-3,TRBD2,TRBV7-8,17,-,TGTGCCAGCAGCGGGAGGACTAGCGGGAGACTCACAGATACGCAGTATTTT,CASSGRTSGRLTDTQYF